These 3 T cell receptor beta chains were all obtained from the same sample, sequenced in a study of beta chain features in type 1 diabetes. Every bit of the isolated RNA underwent reverse transcription, so sequencing read expressed TCRB transcripts. Only in-frame clones appear in the TCRdb table, and some are missing; sequencing was by immunoSEQ multiplex PCR. The sample contains approximately 110,000 clones, about two fifths of which appear only once. The source material was stem cell memory CD4+ T cells from blood. These TCRs come from a woman aged 18-29 years in good health.

This chain links TRBV11-2 with TRBJ2-6, with 8 bases lining up with TRBD1. J lost 2 bases, V lost 5 bases, and 8 bases had no gene match. CDR1 and CDR2 from the germline V gene are SGHAT and FQNNGV. CDR3 length: 17 residues. In nucleotides, the CDR3 is TGTGCCAGCAGCCGCGGACAGGGTGGGGCTGGGGCCAACGTCCTGACTTTC. Amino acids: CASSRGQGGAGANVLTF.

This clone was detected only once. The rearrangement joins TRBV29-1 to TRBJ2-1; D is perhaps TRBD1 (6 bases). The CDR3 has 13 residues. V dropped 6 bases and J dropped 0 bases, with 9 bases sitting between them. From germline, CDR1 is SQVTM and CDR2 ANQGSEA. DNA for the CDR3: TGCAGCGTGCACAGGGACTCCTACAATGAGCAGTTCTTC. Translating it yields CSVHRDSYNEQFF.

V is TRBV4-1 and J is TRBJ1-4, with D possibly being TRBD1 (5 bases). This CDR3 is 18 amino acids long. Germline V gene lookup returns CDR1 MGHRA and CDR2 YSYEKL. Trimming pared 2 bases from V and 5 bases from J, leaving 21 bases between. For the CDR3, the DNA is TGCGCCAGCAGCCAAAGAAGAAGAAGCGGGGCAGGGAATGAAAAACTGTTTTTT. Amino acid sequence: CASSQRRRSGAGNEKLFF.